The clone carrying this T cell receptor (beta chain) was observed many times. The TCR beta CDR3 regions underwent amplification from RNA transcripts. Scientists carried out first-round RT-PCR using HTBI primers and then a second-round multiplex PCR. TCRdb ran MiXCR on the multiplex PCR reads and lists one entry per CDR3 protein. This sample has about 700,000 distinct CDR3 sequences, with approximately 39% found just once. The CDR3 covers 14 residues. The junction had 5 bases not matched to a gene; V was cut back by 4 bases and J by 3 bases. These data belong to a study of Graves' ophthalmopathy and Graves' hyperthyroidism.

Sample: peripheral blood. The V and J genes are TRBV12-3 or TRBV12-4 and TRBJ2-7, with 8 bases fitting TRBD2. The clonotype originates from an adult man with Graves' ophthalmopathy. The CDR3 spells CASSSRGAGYEQYF. The CDR3 bases are TGTGCCAGCAGTTCGCGGGGGGCGGGCTACGAGCAGTACTTC.